The rows below give T cell receptor beta chains drawn from one sample of a study of neurological immune-mediated disorders. In TCRdb, the 5' RACE reads were re-called with MiXCR into one record per CDR3 protein. The sample includes more than 55,000 distinct CDR3 sequences, around 24% of them seen just once. Sequencing was performed on PBMCs. The source of these receptors is a man aged 60-69 years with HTLV-1-associated myelopathy (HAM/TSP). Each CDR3 is given with its conserved first and last residue. D genes are given only for firm matches. The size of a clone is reported for some rows only, either as once, few or many, or as a class for expanded clones.

>many|-|TRBV20-1|TRBJ2-5
TGCAGTGCTGACCGAGAAGAGACCCAGTACTTC
CSADREETQYF
>many|-|TRBV6-5|TRBJ2-5
TGTGCCAGCAGTTACGGGACGTTTGAAGAGACCCAGTACTTC
CASSYGTFEETQYF
>many|-|TRBV5-1|TRBJ2-7
TGCGCCAGCAGCTTGACCGGGGAAGCCTACGAGCAGTACTTC
CASSLTGEAYEQYF
>-|-|TRBV19|TRBJ1-5
TGTGCCAGTAGTATTAAGTTGGGGGGCGCCAGCAATCAGCCCCAGCATTTT
CASSIKLGGASNQPQHF
>many|TRBD1|TRBV20-1|TRBJ2-5
TGCAGTGCTATGGGGGCAGGGGGAGAGACCCAGTACTTC
CSAMGAGGETQYF
>many|-|TRBV20-1|TRBJ2-4
TGCAGTGCTAGAGGGGGGGGCCCCAGAAACATTCAGTACTTC
CSARGGGPRNIQYF
>many|-|TRBV11-2|TRBJ1-3
TGTGCCAGCAGCTCGAGCCGCTCTGGAAACACCATATATTTT
CASSSSRSGNTIYF
>many|TRBD2|TRBV15|TRBJ2-2
TGTGCCACGGGACTAGCGGAGTACACCGGGGAGCTGTTTTTT
CATGLAEYTGELFF
>many|-|TRBV28|TRBJ1-4
TGTGCCAGCAGTTTCCCCCCGAACAATGAAAAACTGTTTTTT
CASSFPPNNEKLFF
>-|-|TRBV5-1|TRBJ1-2
TGCGCCAGCAGCTCCCTGGGGTCTAACTATGGCTACACCTTC
CASSSLGSNYGYTF
>many|-|TRBV28|TRBJ1-4
TGTGCCAGCAAAGAAAGGTTCGGAACTAATGAAAAACTGTTTTTT
CASKERFGTNEKLFF
>once|TRBD1|TRBV20-1|TRBJ1-5
TGCAGTGCTAGACGGACAGGCGCAGGCAATCAGCCCCAGCATTTT
CSARRTGAGNQPQHF
>-|-|TRBV18|TRBJ2-3
TGTGCCAGCTCACAACGGGACAGCGGGAGCACAGATACGCAGTATTTT
CASSQRDSGSTDTQYF
>many|-|TRBV9|TRBJ2-1
TGTGCCAGCAGCCCGGGTTTAGGAGCGGTTCTTAGATCCTACAATGAGCAGTTCTTC
CASSPGLGAVLRSYNEQFF
>many|TRBD2|TRBV6-5|TRBJ2-1
TGTGCCAGCAGTTACTATGGGACTATGCGGGAGGGCCAAAATGAGCAGTTCTTC
CASSYYGTMREGQNEQFF
>many|TRBD2|TRBV5-1|TRBJ2-1
TGCGCCAGCAGCACCGGGACTAGCGGGAGAATTGGGGACAATGAGCAGTTCTTC
CASSTGTSGRIGDNEQFF
>-|-|TRBV20-1|TRBJ1-2
TGCAGAGCACAGAAAAACTATGGCTACACCTTC
CRAQKNYGYTF
>few|TRBD1|TRBV15|TRBJ1-6
TGTGCCACCACTCGGGACAGGGGAGGGGGTTCACCCCTCCACTTT
CATTRDRGGGSPLHF
>many|-|TRBV24-1|TRBJ1-2
TGTGCCACCAGTGGGGACACGACTAACTATGGCTACACCTTC
CATSGDTTNYGYTF
>many|TRBD1|TRBV3-1|TRBJ2-1
TGTGCCAGCAGGGCAGGTCAGGGGGCGGAGCAGTTCTTC
CASRAGQGAEQFF
>many|-|TRBV3-1|TRBJ1-1
TGTGCCAGCAGCCAAGGGGGACGGAACACTGAAGCTTTCTTT
CASSQGGRNTEAFF
>many|TRBD2|TRBV5-1|TRBJ2-1
TGCGCCAGCAGCCCGAACAGCGGGAAGGGTGAGCAGTTCTTC
CASSPNSGKGEQFF
>-|TRBD2|TRBV5-1|TRBJ2-7
TGCGCCAGCAGTTCTAGATCGGGGGGGTACGAGCAGTACTTC
CASSSRSGGYEQYF
>many|-|TRBV5-1|TRBJ1-1
TGCGCCAGCAGCTTGGACGGACAGCTGAACACTGAAGCTTTCTTT
CASSLDGQLNTEAFF
>few|-|TRBV4-2|TRBJ2-5
TGTGCCAGCAGCCAAGCCCCAGAATTCCAAGAGACCCAGTACTTC
CASSQAPEFQETQYF
>many|-|TRBV19|TRBJ1-5
TGTGCCAGTAGTATGGCCAGTAGTAGCAATCAGCCCCAGCATTTT
CASSMASSSNQPQHF
>-|TRBD2|TRBV9|TRBJ2-7
TGTGCCAGCAGCCCCACTAGCGGGAGTCCCGAGCAGTACTTC
CASSPTSGSPEQYF
>many|-|TRBV6-5|TRBJ1-1
TGTGCCAGCAGTTACAACCCCCGGAACACTGAAGCTTTCTTT
CASSYNPRNTEAFF
>many|TRBD1|TRBV6-2/TRBV6-3|TRBJ1-2
TGTGCCAGCAGTTACTCTAGGGGGCTACGAGGCTACACCTTC
CASSYSRGLRGYTF
>few|TRBD1|TRBV5-1|TRBJ1-4
TGCGCCAGCAGCTTGGAGGTGACAGGGCCGAATGAAAAACTGTTTTTT
CASSLEVTGPNEKLFF
>few|TRBD2|TRBV20-1|TRBJ2-5
TGCAGTGCTGGGACTAGCGCCGAGACCCAGTACTTC
CSAGTSAETQYF
>many|-|TRBV5-5|TRBJ2-4
TGTGCCAGCAGCGACAACATGGTCAAAAACATTCAGTACTTC
CASSDNMVKNIQYF
>many|TRBD2|TRBV29-1|TRBJ2-1
TGCAGCGTTCGGGGGGTCCATGAGCAGTTCTTC
CSVRGVHEQFF
>many|TRBD2|TRBV5-1|TRBJ2-3
TGCGCCAGCAGCGGGTCCGGGACTAGAGGAGATACGCAGTATTTT
CASSGSGTRGDTQYF
>many|TRBD1|TRBV29-1|TRBJ2-2
TGCAGCGTTGTACAAGGGGGCGGCGGGGAGCTGTTTTTT
CSVVQGGGGELFF
>many|-|TRBV7-2|TRBJ2-5
TGTGCCAGCAGCTATATCCCCAACCCCGGGGGAGCCGAGACCCAGTACTTC
CASSYIPNPGGAETQYF
>many|-|TRBV10-3|TRBJ1-1
TGTGCCATCAGTGGGACACCCGCTGAAGCTTTCTTT
CAISGTPAEAFF
>many|-|TRBV4-1|TRBJ1-4
TGCGCCAGCAGCCCCCCCAGGGACGGGAATGAAAAACTGTTTTTT
CASSPPRDGNEKLFF
>many|-|TRBV29-1|TRBJ2-3
TGCAGCGTTGACAGGGGAGGGTTACGAGATACGCAGTATTTT
CSVDRGGLRDTQYF
>many|TRBD1|TRBV20-1|TRBJ2-1
TGCAGTGCTAGAGCCCCTCAGGGGGAGTACAATGAGCAGTTCTTC
CSARAPQGEYNEQFF
>-|-|TRBV5-4|TRBJ2-5
TGTGCCAGCAGCCCGGGACTTTTAGGAGAGACCCAGTACTTC
CASSPGLLGETQYF
>many|-|TRBV2|TRBJ2-2
TGTGCCAGCAGGGACTTACCTAACACCGGGGAGCTGTTTTTT
CASRDLPNTGELFF
>-|TRBD1|TRBV10-3|TRBJ2-2
TGTGCCATCAGGGGACAGGGTGGCACCGGGGAGCTGTTTTTT
CAIRGQGGTGELFF
>many|-|TRBV5-1|TRBJ1-1
TGCGCCAGCAGCTTGTACAACAGTGGAGTTGAAGCTTTCTTT
CASSLYNSGVEAFF
>many|-|TRBV5-1|TRBJ1-1
TGCGCCAGCAGCTTGGACGGGGGGCGCGGGACTGAAGCTTTCTTT
CASSLDGGRGTEAFF
>many|TRBD2|TRBV7-9|TRBJ2-1
TGTGCCAGCAGCCCTCTCCTAGCGGGCAATGAGCAGTTCTTC
CASSPLLAGNEQFF
>many|TRBD2|TRBV5-1|TRBJ2-5
TGCGCCAGCAGGCGCGAGCGGGAACGAGAGACCCAGTACTTC
CASRRERERETQYF
>few|TRBD2|TRBV12-3/TRBV12-4|TRBJ2-3
TGTGCCAGCCTCAATGCGGGGGGAACAGATACGCAGTATTTT
CASLNAGGTDTQYF
>-|TRBD2|TRBV3-1|TRBJ2-1
TGTGCCAGCAGTCGACTTAGCGGGGGAGGAAATGAGCAGTTCTTC
CASSRLSGGGNEQFF
>many|TRBD1|TRBV20-1|TRBJ2-5
TGCAGTGCTAGATCAGTCAACAGGGGCCAAGAGACCCAGTACTTC
CSARSVNRGQETQYF
>-|-|TRBV5-8|TRBJ2-5
TGTGCCAGCAGCTTAAGAACCCAAGAGACCCAGTACTTC
CASSLRTQETQYF
>many|TRBD1|TRBV27|TRBJ1-2
TGTGCCAGCAGTTTATCCTTCGGACAGGGCTATGGCTACACCTTC
CASSLSFGQGYGYTF
>-|-|TRBV29-1|TRBJ1-3
TGCAGCGTTGAAATACGCTCTGGAAACACCATATATTTT
CSVEIRSGNTIYF
>many|TRBD2|TRBV3-1|TRBJ2-7
TGTGCCAGCAGCCAAGCTAGCGGCTACGAGCAGTACTTC
CASSQASGYEQYF
>-|-|TRBV5-1|TRBJ2-3
TGCGCCAGCAGCTCAACCAATGGGCCAGATACGCAGTATTTT
CASSSTNGPDTQYF